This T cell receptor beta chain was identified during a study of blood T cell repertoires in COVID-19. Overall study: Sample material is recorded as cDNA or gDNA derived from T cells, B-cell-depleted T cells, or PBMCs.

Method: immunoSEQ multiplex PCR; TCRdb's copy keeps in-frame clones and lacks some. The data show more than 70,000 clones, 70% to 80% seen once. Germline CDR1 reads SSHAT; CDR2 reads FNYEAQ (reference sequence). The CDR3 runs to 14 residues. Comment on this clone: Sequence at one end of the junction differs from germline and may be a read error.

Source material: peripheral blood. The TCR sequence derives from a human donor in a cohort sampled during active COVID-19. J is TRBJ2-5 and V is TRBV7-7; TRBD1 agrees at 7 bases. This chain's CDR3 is CASNNGQEGETQYF. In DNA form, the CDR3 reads TGTGCTAGCAACAATGGACAGGAAGGGGAGACCCAGTACTTC.